Below are 17 T cell receptor beta chains sequenced from a single sample in a study of human T cells and chemical hapten exposure. As for time point: patch test 1, 2 weeks after DPC sensitization. This sample's treatment: therapeutic diphenylcyclopropenone sensitization with weekly scalp DPC. TCRdb reanalysed the RACE reads using MiXCR and keeps one entry per CDR3 protein. This sample carries roughly 380,000 distinct CDR3 sequences, roughly 4.8% of them seen once, and the ten largest clones take approximately 2.1%. Sequences were derived from whole blood, sampled in connection with sensitization to the hapten diphenylcyclopropenone (DPC). These receptor sequences come from a woman between 50 and 59 years old with alopecia areata. Some clones in this sample may be carry-over from other donors' samples.

This clonotype came up many times. This rearrangement joins TRBV20-1 to TRBJ2-4, with 7 bases matching TRBD1. V trimming: 6 bases; J trimming: 4 bases; junction bases outside the gene matches: 9. Germline V CDR1 and CDR2: DFQATT, SNEGSKA (reference sequence). CDR3 size: 14 residues. This chain's CDR3 is CSAEIDREKNIQYF. Here the CDR3 DNA reads TGCAGTGCCGAAATCGACAGGGAAAAAAACATTCAGTACTTC.

This clonotype was observed at least ten times. DNA for the CDR3: TGTGCCAGCAGCGTGAGTAGCGGGGGGGCCAGAGATACGCAGTATTTT. Protein product: CASSVSSGGARDTQYF. The chain joins TRBV9 to TRBJ2-3, with 11 nucleotides matching TRBD2. The germline V gene has CDR1 SGDLS and CDR2 YYNGEE. This CDR3 contains 16 residues. V dropped 2 bases and J dropped 5; count of bases not matched to a gene: 7.

This clonotype was observed a handful of times. The chain employs TRBV6-1 and TRBJ2-7, with D unresolved. This CDR3 spans 13 amino acids. The V end lost 3 bases, the J end lost 2 bases, and 8 bases lay between the germline ends. CDR1 and CDR2 from the germline V gene are MNHNS and SASEGT. The CDR3 coding sequence is TGTGCCAGCAGTGACAACGGGCCCTACGAGCAGTACTTC. It yields the protein CASSDNGPYEQYF.

This clonotype was counted ten times or more. The chain couples TRBV7-2 to TRBJ1-1, with TRBD1 matching 7 bases. The CDR3 is made up of 14 amino acids. Germline V gives CDR1 SGHTA, CDR2 FQGNSA. The V gene end was trimmed by 7 bases and the J gene end by 1 base; junction bases not matched to a gene: 6. The CDR3 sequence is CASTLTGSNTEAFF. CDR3 DNA sequence: TGTGCCAGCACCCTGACAGGGTCGAACACTGAAGCTTTCTTT. Filled out from reference TRBV7-2 and TRBJ1-1, the complete variable domain reads GAGVSQSPSNKVTEKGKDVELRCDPISGHTALYWYRQSLGQGLEFLIYFQGNSAPDKSGLPSDRFSAERTGGSVSTLTIQRTQQEDSAVYLCASTLTGSNTEAFFGQGTRLTVV.

This clonotype turned up a few times. The gene calls are TRBV18 and TRBJ1-5; D is possibly TRBD1 (6 bases). This CDR3 contains 15 residues. Germline CDR1 reads KGHSH; CDR2 reads LQKENI. Trimming stripped 5 bases from V and 7 bases from J, with 18 bases between. The DNA for the CDR3 is TGTGCCAGCTCAACAACGGGGGGGCAAGGGCAGCCCCAGCATTTT. Amino acid sequence: CASSTTGGQGQPQHF.

The rearrangement uses TRBV12-3 or TRBV12-4 and TRBJ2-3, with D unclear. V was pared by 8 bases and J by 3 bases, with 9 bases between. This CDR3 has 12 residues. The CDR3 is CASGALTDTQYF. Here the CDR3 DNA reads TGTGCCAGCGGTGCCCTTACAGATACGCAGTATTTT.

The sample holds many counts of this clonotype. The chain links TRBV23-1 to TRBJ2-7; no reliable D call. TRBV23-1 is marked as an open reading frame, function uncertain. CDR3 size: 18 residues. V lost 5 bases and J lost 4, with 27 bases in between. The CDR3 DNA follows: TGCGCCAGCAGTAACTTACGGGCCATACACTTACAGAAGTACGAGCAGTACTTC. Protein: CASSNLRAIHLQKYEQYF.

This clonotype has at least ten counts. The V gene is TRBV6-2 or TRBV6-3, the J gene TRBJ1-5; TRBD1 is a possible D gene (5 bases). Germline CDR1 and CDR2: MNHEY and SVGEGT. The V end was cut by 0 bases, the J end by 4 bases, with 19 bases between. The CDR3 is made up of 18 amino acids. The CDR3: CASSYSRAGTAPNQPQHF. CDR3 DNA: TGTGCCAGCAGTTACTCGAGGGCAGGGACCGCTCCAAATCAGCCCCAGCATTTT.

In its sample, this clonotype was seen many times. This sequence joins TRBV18 and TRBJ1-5; 8 bases map to TRBD1. Germline CDR1 reads KGHSH; CDR2 reads LQKENI. The junction had 11 bases not matched to a gene; V was cut back by 1 base and J by 6 bases. The CDR3 is made up of 17 amino acids. The CDR3 DNA reads TGTGCCAGCTCACCACTGGCAGGGGGCGCGGGGCCTCAGCCCCAGCATTTT. Protein: CASSPLAGGAGPQPQHF.

This clonotype was seen at least ten times. The rearrangement links TRBV4-2 to TRBJ1-1, with D perhaps matching TRBD1 (5 bases). The V gene lost 3 bases and the J gene lost 9 bases, with 14 bases spanning the gap. The length of the CDR3 is 13 residues. Germline CDR1 is LGHNA and CDR2 is YNFKEQ. As DNA, the CDR3 is TGTGCCAGCAGCCAGGGTCAGGACATTAAAGCTTTCTTT. This sequence encodes CASSQGQDIKAFF.

The rearrangement links TRBV7-6 to TRBJ2-7; D is undetermined. The CDR3 is 13 amino acids. The V gene lost 5 bases and the J gene lost 3 bases, with 11 bases spanning the gap. CDR1 is SGHVS, CDR2 FNYEAQ, per germline. The CDR3 here is CASSPTPGYEQYF. CDR3 nucleotides: TGTGCCAGCAGCCCGACCCCCGGCTACGAGCAGTACTTC.

This clonotype appeared a few times. CDR3 sequence: CSVEGGTKNIQYF. As DNA, the CDR3 is TGCAGCGTTGAAGGGGGTACCAAAAACATTCAGTACTTC. The V gene is TRBV29-1, the J gene TRBJ2-4; D not certain. The V gene's germline CDR1 is SQVTM and CDR2 ANQGSEA. This CDR3 region has 13 residues. Trimming stripped 1 base from V and 2 bases from J, with 6 bases between.

This clonotype was recorded many times. The gene calls are TRBV6-5 and TRBJ1-5; D possibly corresponds to TRBD1 (6 bases). V was clipped by 0 bases and J by 2 bases, with 8 bases between them. The CDR3 runs to 15 residues. Germline V gene lookup returns CDR1 MNHEY and CDR2 SVGAGI. The DNA for the CDR3 is TGTGCCAGCAGTTACTCGCACAGGGGCAATCAGCCCCAGCATTTT. Amino acid sequence: CASSYSHRGNQPQHF.

This clonotype was counted many times. The chain carries TRBV7-9 and TRBJ2-1, with 16 bases identical to TRBD2. Trimming removed 5 bases from V and 6 bases from J; junction bases left unmatched: 4. Germline loops: CDR1 SEHNR, CDR2 FQNEAQ (reference sequence). There are 16 residues in the CDR3. The CDR3 sequence is CASSAGTSGRGNEQFF. CDR3 sequence (DNA): TGTGCCAGCAGCGCCGGGACTAGCGGGAGGGGCAATGAGCAGTTCTTC.

This clonotype was recorded at least ten times. DNA for the CDR3: TGCAGCGTTGGTGAGGGGGGTCAAGAGACCCAGTACTTC. This encodes CSVGEGGQETQYF. The chain recombines TRBV29-1 with TRBJ2-5, with D possibly called TRBD1 or TRBD2 (6 bases each). The CDR3 has 13 residues. Trimming cost V 4 bases and J 2 bases, with 11 bases left between them. Germline CDR1 reads SQVTM; CDR2 reads ANQGSEA.

The table lists this clonotype with many counts. This chain connects TRBV20-1 to TRBJ2-7; D ambiguous. This CDR3 is 11 amino acids long. V gave up 5 bases and J gave up 2 bases, with 7 bases separating them. Per germline, CDR1 DFQATT and CDR2 SNEGSKA (reference sequence). The chain's CDR3 is CSAEQTYEQYF. The CDR3 DNA is TGCAGTGCTGAGCAGACCTACGAGCAGTACTTC.

Ten or more counts support this clonotype. The rearrangement links TRBV20-1 to TRBJ2-3; 10 bases map to TRBD2. The CDR3 runs to 14 residues. V was pared by 6 bases and J by 5 bases, with 8 bases of the junction left unmatched. Germline V CDR1 and CDR2: DFQATT, SNEGSKA (reference sequence). The CDR3 loop reads CSARTSGRVDTQYF. CDR3 coding DNA: TGCAGTGCAAGGACTAGCGGCAGGGTAGATACGCAGTATTTT.